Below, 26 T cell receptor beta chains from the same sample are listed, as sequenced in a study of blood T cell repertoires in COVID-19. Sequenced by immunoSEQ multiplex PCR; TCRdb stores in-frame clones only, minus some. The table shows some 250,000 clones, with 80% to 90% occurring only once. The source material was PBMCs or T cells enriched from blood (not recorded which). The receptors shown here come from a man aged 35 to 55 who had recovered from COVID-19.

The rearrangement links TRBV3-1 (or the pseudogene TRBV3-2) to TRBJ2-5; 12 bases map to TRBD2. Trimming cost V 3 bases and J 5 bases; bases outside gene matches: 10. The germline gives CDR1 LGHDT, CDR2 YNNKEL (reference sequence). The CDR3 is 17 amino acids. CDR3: CASSQNWASGGAETQYF. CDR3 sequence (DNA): TGTGCCAGCAGCCAGAATTGGGCTAGCGGGGGGGCGGAGACCCAGTACTTC.

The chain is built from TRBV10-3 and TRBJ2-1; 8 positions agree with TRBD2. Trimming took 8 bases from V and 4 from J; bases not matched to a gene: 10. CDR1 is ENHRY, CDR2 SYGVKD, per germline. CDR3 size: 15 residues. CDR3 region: CAIRDLGGRYNEQFF. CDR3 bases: TGTGCCATCCGAGATTTGGGCGGGAGGTACAATGAGCAGTTCTTC.

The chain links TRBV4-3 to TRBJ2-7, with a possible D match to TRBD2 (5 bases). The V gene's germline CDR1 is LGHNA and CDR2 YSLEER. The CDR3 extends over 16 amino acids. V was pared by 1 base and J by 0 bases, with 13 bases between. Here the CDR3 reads CASSQGLGLSSYEQYF. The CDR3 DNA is TGCGCCAGCAGCCAAGGGCTTGGACTGAGCTCCTACGAGCAGTACTTC.

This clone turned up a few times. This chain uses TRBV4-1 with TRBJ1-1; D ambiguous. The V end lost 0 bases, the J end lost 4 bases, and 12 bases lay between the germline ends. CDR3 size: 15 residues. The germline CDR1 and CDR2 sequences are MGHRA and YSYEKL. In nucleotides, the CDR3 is TGCGCCAGCAGCCAAGAAGGGAGGGAGACCACTGAAGCTTTCTTT. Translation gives CASSQEGRETTEAFF.

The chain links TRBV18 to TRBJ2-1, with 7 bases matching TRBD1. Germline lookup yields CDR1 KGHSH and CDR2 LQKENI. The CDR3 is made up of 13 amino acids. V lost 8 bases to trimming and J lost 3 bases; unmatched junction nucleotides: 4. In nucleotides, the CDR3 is TGTGCCAGCGCCCGACAGGGCTACAATGAGCAGTTCTTC. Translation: CASARQGYNEQFF.

The CDR3 is CASSIRAYSNQPQHF. The CDR3 nucleotides are TGTGCCAGTAGTATCCGAGCGTATAGCAATCAGCCCCAGCATTTT. The V and J genes are TRBV19 and TRBJ1-5; D is undetermined. CDR1 LNHDA and CDR2 SQIVND come from the germline V gene (reference sequence). The V end lost 3 bases, the J end lost 0 bases, and 9 bases lay between the germline ends. The CDR3 runs 15 residues.

DNA for the CDR3: TGCAGCGTGATACACGACAGGAGCTTCACCTTC. It is translated as CSVIHDRSFTF. The genes are TRBV29-1 and TRBJ1-2; tentatively, D is TRBD1 (6 bases). The CDR3 extends over 11 amino acids. Germline V lookup: CDR1 SQVTM, CDR2 ANQGSEA. With 6 bases removed from V and 13 bases from J, the gap between germline ends came to 18 bases.

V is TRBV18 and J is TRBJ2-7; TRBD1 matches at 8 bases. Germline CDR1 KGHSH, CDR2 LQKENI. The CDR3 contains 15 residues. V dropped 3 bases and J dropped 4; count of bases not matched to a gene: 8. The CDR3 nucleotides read TGTGCCAGCTCACCCTTCCAAGGACAGGGTTACGAGCAGTACTTC. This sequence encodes CASSPFQGQGYEQYF.

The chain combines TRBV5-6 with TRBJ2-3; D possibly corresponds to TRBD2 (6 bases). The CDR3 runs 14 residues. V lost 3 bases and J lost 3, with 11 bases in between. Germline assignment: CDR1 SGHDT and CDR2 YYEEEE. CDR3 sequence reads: CASSWTGGTDTQYF. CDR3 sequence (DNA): TGTGCCAGCAGCTGGACTGGGGGGACAGATACGCAGTATTTT.

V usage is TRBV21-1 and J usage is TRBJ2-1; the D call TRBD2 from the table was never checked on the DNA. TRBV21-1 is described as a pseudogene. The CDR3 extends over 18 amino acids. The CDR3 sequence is CASSRGTSGRPRKNEQFF. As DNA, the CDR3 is TGTGCCAGCAGCAGAGGGACTAGCGGGAGACCGCGGAAAAATGAGCAGTTCTTC.

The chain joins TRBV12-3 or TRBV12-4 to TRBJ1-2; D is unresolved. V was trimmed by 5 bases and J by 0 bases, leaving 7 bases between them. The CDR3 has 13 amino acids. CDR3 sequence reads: CASSAEANYGYTF. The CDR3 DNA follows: TGTGCCAGCAGTGCCGAGGCTAACTATGGCTACACCTTC.

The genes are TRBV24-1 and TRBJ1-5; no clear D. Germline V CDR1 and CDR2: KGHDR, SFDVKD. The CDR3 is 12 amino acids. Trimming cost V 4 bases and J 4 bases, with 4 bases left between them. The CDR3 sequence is CATSDPNQPQHF. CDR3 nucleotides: TGTGCCACCAGTGACCCTAATCAGCCCCAGCATTTT.

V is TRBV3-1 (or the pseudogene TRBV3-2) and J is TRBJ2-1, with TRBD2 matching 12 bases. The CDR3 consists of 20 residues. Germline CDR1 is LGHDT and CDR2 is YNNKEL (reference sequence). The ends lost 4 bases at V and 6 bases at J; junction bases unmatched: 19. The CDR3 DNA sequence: TGTGCCAGCAGCCCCTACAGCACTAGCGGGAGGTCGCCTACTGGCAATGAGCAGTTCTTC. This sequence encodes CASSPYSTSGRSPTGNEQFF.

CDR3 protein: CAISDRYSNQPQHF. The CDR3 region has the DNA TGTGCCATCAGTGACAGATATAGCAATCAGCCCCAGCATTTT. This chain links TRBV10-3 with TRBJ1-5; D remains ambiguous. Trimming took 3 bases from V and 0 from J, leaving 6 bases between them. This CDR3 comprises 14 residues. Germline lookup yields CDR1 ENHRY and CDR2 SYGVKD.

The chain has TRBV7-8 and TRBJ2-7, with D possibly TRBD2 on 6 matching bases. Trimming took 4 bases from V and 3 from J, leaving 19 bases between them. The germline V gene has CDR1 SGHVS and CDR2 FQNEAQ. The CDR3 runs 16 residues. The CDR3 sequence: CASSSRRGDINYEQYF. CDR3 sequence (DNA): TGTGCCAGCAGCTCCAGGCGGGGTGACATTAACTACGAGCAGTACTTC.

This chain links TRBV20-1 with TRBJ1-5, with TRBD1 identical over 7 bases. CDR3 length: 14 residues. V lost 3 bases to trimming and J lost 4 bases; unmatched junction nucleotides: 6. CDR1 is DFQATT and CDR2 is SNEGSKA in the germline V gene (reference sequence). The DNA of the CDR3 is TGCAGTGCTAGTATGAGACAGGGAAATCAGCCCCAGCATTTT. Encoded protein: CSASMRQGNQPQHF.

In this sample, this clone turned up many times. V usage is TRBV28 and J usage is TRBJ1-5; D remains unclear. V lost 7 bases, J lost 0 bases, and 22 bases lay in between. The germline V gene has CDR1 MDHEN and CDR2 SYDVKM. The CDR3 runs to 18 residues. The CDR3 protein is CASTFSGSDFFSNQPQHF. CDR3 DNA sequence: TGTGCCAGCACCTTCTCGGGATCGGACTTCTTTAGCAATCAGCCCCAGCATTTT.

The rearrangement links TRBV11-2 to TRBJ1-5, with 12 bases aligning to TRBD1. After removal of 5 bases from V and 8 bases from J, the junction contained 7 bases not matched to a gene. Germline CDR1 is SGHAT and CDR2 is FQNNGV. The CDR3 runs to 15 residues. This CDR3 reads CASSPGTGGAKPQHF. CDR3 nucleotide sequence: TGTGCCAGCAGCCCCGGGACAGGGGGCGCGAAGCCCCAGCATTTT.

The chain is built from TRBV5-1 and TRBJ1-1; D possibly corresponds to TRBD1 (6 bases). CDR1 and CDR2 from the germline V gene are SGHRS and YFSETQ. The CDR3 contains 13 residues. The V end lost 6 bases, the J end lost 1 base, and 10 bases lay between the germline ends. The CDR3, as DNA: TGCGCCAGCAAGATACAGGGGAACACTGAAGCTTTCTTT. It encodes CASKIQGNTEAFF.

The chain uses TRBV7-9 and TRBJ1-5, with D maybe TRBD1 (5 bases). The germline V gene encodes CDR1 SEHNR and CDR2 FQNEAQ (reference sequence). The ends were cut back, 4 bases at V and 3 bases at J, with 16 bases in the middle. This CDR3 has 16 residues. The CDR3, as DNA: TGTGCCAGCAGCTGCTACCTGGGGCAGTCCAATCAGCCCCAGCATTTT. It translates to CASSCYLGQSNQPQHF.

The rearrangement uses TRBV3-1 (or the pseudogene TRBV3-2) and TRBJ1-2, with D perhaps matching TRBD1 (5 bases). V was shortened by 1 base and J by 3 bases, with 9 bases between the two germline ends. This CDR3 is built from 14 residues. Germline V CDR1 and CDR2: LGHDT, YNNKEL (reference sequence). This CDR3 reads CASSQGPGDYGYTF. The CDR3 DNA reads TGTGCCAGCAGCCAAGGGCCGGGGGACTATGGCTACACCTTC.

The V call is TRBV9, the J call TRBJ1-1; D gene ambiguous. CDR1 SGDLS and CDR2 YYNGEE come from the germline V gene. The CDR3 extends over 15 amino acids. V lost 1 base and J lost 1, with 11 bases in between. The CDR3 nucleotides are TGTGCCAGCAGCGTAAGTTCGGCTAGGAACACTGAAGCTTTCTTT. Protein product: CASSVSSARNTEAFF.

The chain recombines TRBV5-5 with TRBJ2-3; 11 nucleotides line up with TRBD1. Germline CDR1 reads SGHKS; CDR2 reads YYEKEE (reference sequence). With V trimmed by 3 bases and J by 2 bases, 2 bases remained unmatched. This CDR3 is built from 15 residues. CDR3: CASSSGQGDTDTQYF. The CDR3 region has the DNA TGTGCCAGCAGCTCGGGACAGGGGGACACAGATACGCAGTATTTT.

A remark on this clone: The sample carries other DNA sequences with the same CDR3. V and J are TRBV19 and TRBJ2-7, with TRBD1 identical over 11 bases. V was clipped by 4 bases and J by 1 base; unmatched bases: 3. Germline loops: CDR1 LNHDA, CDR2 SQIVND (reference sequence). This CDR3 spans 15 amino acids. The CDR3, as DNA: TGTGCCAGTAGTACCGGGACAGGGGGTTCCTACGAGCAGTACTTC. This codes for CASSTGTGGSYEQYF.

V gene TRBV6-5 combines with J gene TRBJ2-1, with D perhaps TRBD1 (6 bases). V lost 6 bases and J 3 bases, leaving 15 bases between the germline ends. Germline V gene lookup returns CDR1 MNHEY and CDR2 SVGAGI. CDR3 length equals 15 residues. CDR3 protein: CASRSSGHDYNEQFF. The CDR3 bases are TGTGCCAGCAGGAGCTCGGGACACGACTACAATGAGCAGTTCTTC.

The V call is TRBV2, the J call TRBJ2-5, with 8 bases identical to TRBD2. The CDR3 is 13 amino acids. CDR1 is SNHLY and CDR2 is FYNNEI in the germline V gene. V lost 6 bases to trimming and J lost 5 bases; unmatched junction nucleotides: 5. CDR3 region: CASRSPGGETQYF. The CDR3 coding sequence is TGTGCCAGCAGGAGCCCGGGAGGGGAGACCCAGTACTTC.